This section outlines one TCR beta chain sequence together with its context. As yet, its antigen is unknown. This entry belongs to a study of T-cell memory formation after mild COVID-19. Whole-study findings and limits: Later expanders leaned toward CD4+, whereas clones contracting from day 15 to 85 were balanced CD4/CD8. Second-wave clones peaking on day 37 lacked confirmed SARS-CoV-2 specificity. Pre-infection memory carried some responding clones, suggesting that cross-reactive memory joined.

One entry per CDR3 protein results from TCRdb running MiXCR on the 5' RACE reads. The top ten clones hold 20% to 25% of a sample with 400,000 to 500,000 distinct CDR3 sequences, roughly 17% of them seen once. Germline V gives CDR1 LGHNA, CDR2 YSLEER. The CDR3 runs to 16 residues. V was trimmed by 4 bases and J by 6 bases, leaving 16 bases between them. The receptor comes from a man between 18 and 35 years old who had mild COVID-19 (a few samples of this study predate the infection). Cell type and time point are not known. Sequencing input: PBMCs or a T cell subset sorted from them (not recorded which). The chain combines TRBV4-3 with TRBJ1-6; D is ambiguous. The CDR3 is CASSRSWQPLNSPLHF. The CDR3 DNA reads TGCGCCAGCAGCCGCTCGTGGCAGCCACTTAATTCACCCCTCCACTTT.